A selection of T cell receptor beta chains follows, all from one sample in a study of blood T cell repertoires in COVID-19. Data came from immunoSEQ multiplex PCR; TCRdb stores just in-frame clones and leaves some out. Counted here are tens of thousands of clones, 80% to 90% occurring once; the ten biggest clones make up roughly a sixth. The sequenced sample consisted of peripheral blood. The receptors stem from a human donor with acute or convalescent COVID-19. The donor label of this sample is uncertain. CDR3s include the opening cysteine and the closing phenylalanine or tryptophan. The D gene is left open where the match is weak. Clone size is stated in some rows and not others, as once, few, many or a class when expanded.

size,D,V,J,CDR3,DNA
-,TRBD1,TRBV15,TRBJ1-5,CATSSGTGTQPQHF,TGTGCCACCAGCAGCGGGACAGGTACCCAGCCCCAGCATTTT
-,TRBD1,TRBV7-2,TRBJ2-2,CASSRPTGAAAGELFF,TGTGCCAGCAGCCGGCCTACAGGGGCCGCCGCCGGGGAGCTGTTTTTT
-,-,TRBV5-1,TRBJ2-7,CASSQQGRSYEQYF,TGCGCCAGCAGTCAACAGGGACGCTCCTACGAGCAGTACTTC
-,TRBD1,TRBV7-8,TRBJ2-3,CASTVTGWHEDTQYF,TGTGCCAGCACCGTGACAGGGTGGCATGAAGATACGCAGTATTTT
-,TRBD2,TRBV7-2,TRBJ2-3,CASSFRAGDTDTQYF,TGTGCCAGCAGTTTCCGGGCGGGGGACACAGATACGCAGTATTTT
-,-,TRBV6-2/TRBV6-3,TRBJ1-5,CASSYKSSNQPQHF,TGTGCCAGCAGTTACAAAAGCAGCAATCAGCCCCAGCATTTT
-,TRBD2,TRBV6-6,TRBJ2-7,CASSQWHRGGMKAYEQYF,TGTGCCAGCAGTCAGTGGCACCGGGGGGGGATGAAAGCCTACGAGCAGTACTTC
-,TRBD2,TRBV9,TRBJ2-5,CASSVVSGSSETQYF,TGTGCCAGCAGCGTAGTAAGCGGGAGCTCAGAGACCCAGTACTTC
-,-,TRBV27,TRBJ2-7,CASSLAGRSYEQYF,TGTGCCAGCAGTTTAGCGGGCCGTTCCTACGAGCAGTACTTC
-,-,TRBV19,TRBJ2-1,CASSLQKLGGSYNEQFF,TGTGCCAGTAGTCTCCAGAAGCTCGGAGGGTCCTACAATGAGCAGTTCTTC
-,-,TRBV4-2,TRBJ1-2,CASSQATGGYTF,TGTGCCAGCAGCCAAGCGACAGGTGGCTACACCTTC
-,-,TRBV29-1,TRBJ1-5,CSVVYGPGNQPQHF,TGCAGCGTTGTATATGGGCCGGGCAATCAGCCCCAGCATTTT
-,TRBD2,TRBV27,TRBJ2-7,CASSSFAGTSGPQGQYF,TGTGCCAGCAGTTCCTTCGCCGGGACTAGCGGGCCCCAGGGGCAGTACTTC
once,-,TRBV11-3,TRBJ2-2,CASSLESGAGELFF,TGTGCCAGCAGCTTAGAATCGGGGGCCGGGGAGCTGTTTTTT
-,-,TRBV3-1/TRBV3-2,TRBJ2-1,CASSQSHEQFF,TGTGCCAGCAGCCAATCTCATGAGCAGTTCTTC
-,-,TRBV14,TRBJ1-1,CASSKGQNTEAFF,TGTGCCAGCAGCAAAGGACAGAACACTGAAGCTTTCTTT
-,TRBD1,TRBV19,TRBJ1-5,CASTSGRGPNQPQHF,TGTGCCAGTACCTCAGGCAGGGGGCCGAATCAGCCCCAGCATTTT
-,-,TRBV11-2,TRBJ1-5,CASSLAAGGNQPQHF,TGTGCCAGCAGCTTAGCGGCAGGGGGCAATCAGCCCCAGCATTTT
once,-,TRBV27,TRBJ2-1,CASSPTQTRDRVDEQFF,TGTGCCAGCAGTCCCACTCAAACTAGAGACCGAGTAGATGAGCAGTTCTTC
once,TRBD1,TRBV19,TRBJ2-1,CASSITGQGVSRNNEQFF,TGTGCCAGTAGTATAACGGGACAGGGGGTTTCTCGAAACAATGAGCAGTTCTTC
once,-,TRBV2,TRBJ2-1,CARRGWDEQFF,TGTGCCCGCCGGGGTTGGGATGAGCAGTTCTTC
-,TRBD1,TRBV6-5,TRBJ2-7,CASSYSRGQSYEQYF,TGTGCCAGCAGTTACTCGAGGGGACAGTCCTACGAGCAGTACTTC
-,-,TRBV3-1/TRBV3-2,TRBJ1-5,CASSQGRSNQPQHF,TGTGCCAGCAGCCAAGGGCGGAGCAATCAGCCCCAGCATTTT
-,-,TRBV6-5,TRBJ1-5,CASSPKWSQPQHF,TGTGCCAGCAGCCCGAAGTGGAGTCAGCCCCAGCATTTT
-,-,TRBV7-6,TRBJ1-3,CASSLSGILSGNTIYF,TGTGCCAGCAGCTTATCAGGGATCCTCTCTGGAAACACCATATATTTT
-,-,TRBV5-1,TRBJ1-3,CASSPILSGNTIYF,TGCGCCAGCAGCCCTATTCTCTCTGGAAACACCATATATTTT
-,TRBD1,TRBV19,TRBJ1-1,CASSIDDRGRRGTEAFF,TGTGCCAGTAGTATAGATGACAGGGGGCGCAGGGGCACTGAAGCTTTCTTT
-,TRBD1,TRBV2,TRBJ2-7,CASRLRGQGGLQYF,TGTGCCAGCAGGCTCCGAGGACAGGGCGGTTTGCAGTACTTC
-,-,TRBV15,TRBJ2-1,CATSRDGGNNEQFF,TGTGCCACCAGCAGAGATGGCGGGAACAATGAGCAGTTCTTC
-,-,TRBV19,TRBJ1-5,CASNIGGRNNQPQHF,TGTGCCAGTAACATAGGAGGACGGAACAATCAGCCCCAGCATTTT